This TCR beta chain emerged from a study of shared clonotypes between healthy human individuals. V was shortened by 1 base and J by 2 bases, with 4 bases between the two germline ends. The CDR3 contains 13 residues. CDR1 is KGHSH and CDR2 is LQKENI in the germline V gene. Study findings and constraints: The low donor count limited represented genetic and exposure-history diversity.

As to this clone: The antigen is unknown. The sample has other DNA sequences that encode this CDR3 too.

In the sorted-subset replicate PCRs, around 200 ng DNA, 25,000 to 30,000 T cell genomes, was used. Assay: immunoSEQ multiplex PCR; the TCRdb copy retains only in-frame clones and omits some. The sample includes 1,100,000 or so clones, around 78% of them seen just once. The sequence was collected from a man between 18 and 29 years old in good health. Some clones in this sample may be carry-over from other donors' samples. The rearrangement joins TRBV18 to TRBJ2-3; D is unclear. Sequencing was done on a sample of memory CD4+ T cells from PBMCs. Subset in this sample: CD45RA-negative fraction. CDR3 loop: CASSPRTTDTQYF. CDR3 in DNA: TGTGCCAGCTCACCACGGACCACAGATACGCAGTATTTT.